A selection of T cell receptor beta chains follows, all from one sample in a study of identical twins. TCRdb used MiXCR to reprocess the 5' RACE reads, holding one entry per CDR3 protein. The table includes hundreds of thousands of distinct CDR3 sequences, around 8.6% detected once. This same sample was also part of a study on yellow fever vaccine responses in identical twins.

Sequenced input: PBMCs. Receptor source: a woman between 18 and 30 years old in good health. Each CDR3 is given with its conserved first and last residue. The D gene is left open where the match is weak. Not every row has a clone size; where given, it reads once, few, many or a size class.

d_gene	v_gene	abundance	j_gene	CDR3aa	CDR3nt
TRBD2	TRBV30	NA	TRBJ2-4	CAWSSGGNIQYF	TGTGCCTGGAGTTCGGGAGGGAACATTCAGTACTTC
TRBD2	TRBV6-5	once	TRBJ2-3	CASSYLRLADSRDTQYF	TGTGCCAGCAGTTACCTTCGACTAGCGGATTCTCGAGATACGCAGTATTTT
NA	TRBV20-1	many	TRBJ2-3	CSAYISGSTDTQYF	TGCAGTGCCTACATAAGCGGAAGCACAGATACGCAGTATTTT
NA	TRBV27	few	TRBJ2-1	CASSLSALSSLYNEQFF	TGTGCCAGCAGTTTGAGCGCTCTATCCAGTTTATACAATGAGCAGTTCTTC
TRBD2	TRBV5-6	many	TRBJ2-3	CASSLRLAGARTDTQYF	TGTGCCAGCAGCTTGAGGCTAGCGGGGGCCCGCACAGATACGCAGTATTTT
TRBD2	TRBV29-1	NA	TRBJ2-1	CSVEDLRVTSELIIF	TGCAGCGTTGAAGATCTTCGCGTGACTAGCGAGCTGATTATCTTC
NA	TRBV7-9	many	TRBJ2-7	CASSSRDLQSYEQYF	TGTGCCAGCAGCTCCCGGGACCTACAATCCTACGAGCAGTACTTC
TRBD1	TRBV5-1	many	TRBJ1-6	CASSEMPGQNNSPLHF	TGCGCCAGCAGCGAGATGCCGGGACAGAATAATTCACCCCTCCACTTT
TRBD2	TRBV12-3/TRBV12-4	many	TRBJ2-1	CASGWTSGPPENEQFF	TGTGCCAGCGGGTGGACTAGCGGTCCACCAGAGAATGAGCAGTTCTTC
NA	TRBV10-3	few	TRBJ1-1	CAISEGINTEAFF	TGTGCCATCAGTGAAGGGATTAACACTGAAGCTTTCTTT
TRBD2	TRBV29-1	many	TRBJ2-3	CSVERGRGTDTQYF	TGCAGCGTTGAGCGCGGGAGGGGCACAGATACGCAGTATTTT
NA	TRBV27	few	TRBJ2-2	CASSLSASNGELFF	TGTGCCAGCAGTTTATCCGCGTCGAACGGGGAGCTGTTTTTT
TRBD2	TRBV7-2	few	TRBJ2-7	CASSQRSGGAQQYF	TGTGCCAGCAGCCAAAGAAGCGGGGGGGCTCAGCAGTACTTC
NA	TRBV7-7	few	TRBJ2-3	CASSLALEGTDTQYF	TGTGCTAGCAGCTTAGCTCTTGAGGGCACAGATACGCAGTATTTT
TRBD2	TRBV28	few	TRBJ2-1	CASSSSGRGLYNEQFF	TGTGCCAGCAGTTCCAGCGGGAGGGGTCTCTACAATGAGCAGTTCTTC
TRBD1	TRBV13	few	TRBJ1-6	CASSLGTGASNSPLHF	TGTGCCAGCAGCTTAGGGACAGGGGCCTCGAATTCACCCCTCCACTTT
NA	TRBV6-6	few	TRBJ2-5	CASRNSPQETQYF	TGTGCCAGCAGAAATAGCCCCCAAGAGACCCAGTACTTC
NA	TRBV7-8	many	TRBJ1-1	CASSPVNTEAFF	TGTGCCAGCAGTCCAGTAAACACTGAAGCTTTCTTT
NA	TRBV20-1	few	TRBJ2-1	CIARDLGGGVYNEQFF	TGCATTGCTAGAGATCTAGGGGGGGGGGTTTACAATGAGCAGTTCTTC
TRBD2	TRBV11-2	few	TRBJ2-3	CASSYKGLAGTDTQYF	TGTGCCAGCAGCTACAAGGGACTAGCCGGAACAGATACGCAGTATTTT
NA	TRBV12-3/TRBV12-4	NA	TRBJ1-4	CASSFNLGVDEKLFF	TGTGCCAGCAGTTTTAACTTGGGGGTAGATGAAAAACTGTTTTTT
TRBD2	TRBV11-2	NA	TRBJ2-1	CASSLNGGRTNEQFF	TGTGCCAGCAGCTTGAATGGCGGGAGGACCAATGAGCAGTTCTTC
TRBD1	TRBV5-6	few	TRBJ2-1	CASSLRQGLSYNEQFF	TGTGCCAGCAGCTTGCGACAGGGCCTTTCCTACAATGAGCAGTTCTTC
NA	TRBV28	few	TRBJ2-3	CASSTRRADTQYF	TGTGCCAGCAGTACACGCCGGGCAGATACGCAGTATTTT
TRBD1	TRBV13	many	TRBJ2-3	CASSSAPGQGKPDTQYF	TGTGCCAGCAGCTCAGCGCCGGGACAGGGTAAGCCAGATACGCAGTATTTT
NA	TRBV29-1	few	TRBJ2-3	CSVAGAPSTPDTQYF	TGCAGCGTTGCGGGGGCCCCGAGCACACCAGATACGCAGTATTTT
NA	TRBV5-6	NA	TRBJ2-2	CASTGTPTGLGTGELFF	TGTGCCAGCACAGGAACCCCAACGGGGTTAGGCACCGGGGAGCTGTTTTTT